A single sample gave rise to the 12 T cell receptor beta chains below, sequenced in a study of T-cell reconstitution after alpha-beta-depleted transplantation in children. During its preparation, the TCRbeta library received unique molecular identifiers. TCRdb reanalysed the PCR reads using MiXCR and keeps one entry per CDR3 protein. The sample lists about 600,000 distinct CDR3 sequences, roughly a tenth occurring once. Here the sequenced sample was PBMCs from the stem cell graft donor, taken from the stem cell graft. The origin of the receptors is a human donor who donated a stem cell graft to a child with acute myeloid leukemia.

V and J are TRBV12-3 or TRBV12-4 and TRBJ2-5, with D maybe TRBD2 (6 bases). The CDR3 contains 15 residues. Trimming took 3 bases from V and 4 from J, leaving 15 bases between them. CDR3 DNA: TGTGCCAGCAGTTTCCCAGCGGGCCTACTAGAGACCCAGTACTTC. Its translation is CASSFPAGLLETQYF.

V and J are TRBV29-1 and TRBJ2-1; TRBD2 agrees at 8 bases. Germline V gene data show CDR1 as SQVTM and CDR2 as ANQGSEA. The CDR3 consists of 15 residues. Trimming took 6 bases from V and 7 from J; bases not matched to a gene: 14. CDR3 sequence reads: CSVVAGWEGRNEQFF. DNA for the CDR3: TGCAGCGTAGTAGCGGGGTGGGAGGGCCGGAATGAGCAGTTCTTC.

This clonotype was picked up many times. The chain couples TRBV3-1 to TRBJ1-5; 7 nucleotides align to TRBD1. The CDR3 is 14 residues long. V gave up 4 bases and J gave up 3 bases; unmatched junction bases: 3. From germline, CDR1 is LGHDT and CDR2 YNNKEL (reference sequence). The CDR3 reads CASSLGTDNQPQHF. Written as DNA, the CDR3 is TGTGCCAGCAGCCTCGGGACAGACAATCAGCCCCAGCATTTT.

V and J are TRBV12-3 or TRBV12-4 and TRBJ1-5; 9 positions match TRBD1. The CDR3 extends over 16 amino acids. Germline trimming cut 6 bases from V and 6 bases from J; bases unmatched to any gene: 12. The CDR3: CASRSRQGERGQPQHF. The CDR3 DNA reads as TGTGCCAGCAGATCAAGACAGGGGGAGCGGGGTCAGCCCCAGCATTTT.

The rearrangement links TRBV5-6 to TRBJ2-7; 9 bases align to TRBD2. Unmatched junction bases numbered 5, after V lost 1 base and J lost 0 bases. This CDR3 has 16 amino acids. In germline, CDR1 is SGHDT, CDR2 YYEEEE. CDR3 loop: CASSLRLAEGSYEQYF. In nucleotides, the CDR3 is TGTGCCAGCAGCTTGAGACTAGCGGAGGGCTCCTACGAGCAGTACTTC.

This clonotype was seen a few times. V usage is TRBV2 and J usage is TRBJ2-1; 9 nucleotides line up with TRBD2. The CDR3 consists of 14 residues. Germline loops: CDR1 SNHLY, CDR2 FYNNEI. V shed 6 bases, J shed 10 bases, and the junction held 10 bases outside the gene matches. CDR3 sequence reads: CASSRAGGVGEQFF. CDR3 sequence (DNA): TGTGCCAGCAGCCGGGCGGGAGGGGTTGGAGAGCAGTTCTTC.

The chain carries TRBV7-2 and TRBJ2-1; D tentatively fits TRBD1 or TRBD2 (6 bases each). The CDR3 is 13 residues long. Germline loops: CDR1 SGHTA, CDR2 FQGNSA. V was clipped by 6 bases and J by 7 bases, with 13 bases between them. For the CDR3, the DNA is TGTGCCAGCAGATCAGTAGGGGGGAATGAGCAGTTCTTC. Translation: CASRSVGGNEQFF.

This clonotype has ten or more counts. V and J are TRBV20-1 and TRBJ1-1; D gene ambiguous. The CDR3 sequence is 12 residues long. Trimming took off 8 bases at V and 5 bases at J, with 15 bases between the two ends. Germline CDR1 DFQATT, CDR2 SNEGSKA (reference sequence). CDR3 protein: CSTDHLGTEAFF. CDR3 nucleotide sequence: TGCAGTACGGATCACCTGGGGACTGAAGCTTTCTTT.

The sample holds many counts of this clonotype. The chain couples TRBV6-2 or TRBV6-3 to TRBJ2-3, with D unresolved. V dropped 6 bases and J dropped 0 bases, with 16 bases sitting between them. Germline loops: CDR1 MNHEY, CDR2 SVGEGT. The CDR3 has 16 amino acids. In DNA, the CDR3 is TGTGCCAGCAGACCCCGATCTCAACCTAGCACAGATACGCAGTATTTT. Its protein is CASRPRSQPSTDTQYF.

The V call is TRBV27, the J call TRBJ2-7; D gene ambiguous. Trimming shortened V by 0 bases and J by 4 bases, and 13 bases separated the two germline ends. Germline V CDR1 and CDR2: MNHEY, SMNVEV (reference sequence). This CDR3 contains 15 residues. CDR3 sequence (DNA): TGTGCCAGCAGTTTATCGGTGGCCGTATGGTACGAGCAGTACTTC. Translated: CASSLSVAVWYEQYF.

This chain links TRBV5-5 with TRBJ2-1; 7 bases line up with TRBD2. The CDR3 is 18 amino acids. Germline trimming cut 0 bases from V and 0 bases from J; bases unmatched to any gene: 9. CDR1 is SGHKS and CDR2 is YYEKEE in the germline V gene (reference sequence). CDR3 sequence (DNA): TGTGCCAGCAGCTTGGATGGAGCGGGACCGAGCTCCTACAATGAGCAGTTCTTC. It is translated as CASSLDGAGPSSYNEQFF.

The table lists this clonotype with many counts. The genes are TRBV7-3 and TRBJ2-3, with D perhaps assigned TRBD1 or TRBD2 (5 bases each). The V end was cut by 5 bases, the J end by 0 bases, with 15 bases between. Germline CDR1 SGHTA, CDR2 FQGTGA. CDR3 length equals 16 residues. The CDR3 reads CASSPSRGPSTDTQYF. Written as DNA, the CDR3 is TGTGCCAGCAGCCCAAGTAGGGGACCAAGCACAGATACGCAGTATTTT.